Detailed here is one T cell receptor beta chain. Produced via immunoSEQ multiplex PCR; TCRdb's table is partial and in-frame only. This sample has tens of thousands of clones, with about nine tenths found just once. The sample originates from a study of T cell changes during pregnancy in multiple sclerosis. The CDR3 length is 13 residues. Germline V gene data show CDR1 as SGHTA and CDR2 as FQGNSA. The J segment lost 6 bases and the V segment lost 8 bases, leaving 9 bases of the junction unmatched. Here the sequenced sample was peripheral blood, taken in the first trimester of pregnancy. The V and J genes are TRBV7-2 and TRBJ2-7; 8 bases map to TRBD1. The receptor comes from a female donor in good health, enrolled as a control in a pregnancy study. CDR3: CASLRGTGSEQYF. The CDR3 DNA follows: TGTGCCAGCCTAAGGGGGACAGGAAGCGAGCAGTACTTC.